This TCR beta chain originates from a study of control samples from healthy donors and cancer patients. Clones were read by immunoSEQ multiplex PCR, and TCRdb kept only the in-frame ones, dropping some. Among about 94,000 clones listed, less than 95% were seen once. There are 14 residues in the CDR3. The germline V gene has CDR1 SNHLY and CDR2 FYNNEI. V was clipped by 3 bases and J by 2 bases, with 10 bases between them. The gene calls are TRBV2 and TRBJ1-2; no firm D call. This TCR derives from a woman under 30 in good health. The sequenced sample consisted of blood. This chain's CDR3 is CASSESEGNYGYTF. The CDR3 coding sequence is TGTGCCAGCAGTGAGTCGGAGGGCAACTATGGCTACACCTTC.